The present TCR beta chain was sequenced within a study of T cells in Graves' hyperthyroidism and ophthalmopathy. This clonotype has just a few counts. This CDR3 spans 15 amino acids. Per germline, CDR1 LNHDA and CDR2 SQIVND (reference sequence). V lost 6 bases and J 2 bases, leaving 16 bases between the germline ends. Amplification yielded TCR beta CDR3 regions, with RNA transcripts as the source. HTBI primers drove first-round RT-PCR of the TCR CDR3. One entry per CDR3 protein results from TCRdb running MiXCR on the multiplex PCR reads. The sample has over 650,000 distinct CDR3 sequences, 45% seen once.

The gene calls are TRBV19 and TRBJ1-2; a possible D gene is TRBD1 (6 bases). This clonotype was obtained from an adult man with Graves' disease, either hyperthyroidism or ophthalmopathy (not recorded which). The specimen sequenced was peripheral blood or thyroid tissue (not recorded which). CDR3 residues: CASRGRTGSNYGYTF. CDR3 in DNA: TGTGCCAGTAGAGGCCGAACAGGGTCCAACTATGGCTACACCTTC.